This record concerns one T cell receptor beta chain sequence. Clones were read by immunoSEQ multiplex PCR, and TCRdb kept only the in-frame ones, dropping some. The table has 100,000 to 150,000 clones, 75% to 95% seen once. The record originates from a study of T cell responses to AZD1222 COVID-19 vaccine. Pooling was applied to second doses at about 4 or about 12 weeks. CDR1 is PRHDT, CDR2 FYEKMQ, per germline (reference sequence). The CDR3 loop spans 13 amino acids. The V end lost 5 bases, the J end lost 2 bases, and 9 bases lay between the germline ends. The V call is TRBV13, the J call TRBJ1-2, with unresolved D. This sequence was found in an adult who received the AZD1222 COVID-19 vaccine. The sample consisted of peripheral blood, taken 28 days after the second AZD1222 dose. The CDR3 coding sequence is TGTGCCAGCAGCCTCAAGAGGAACTATGGCTACACCTTC. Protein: CASSLKRNYGYTF. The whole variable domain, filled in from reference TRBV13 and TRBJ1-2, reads AAGVIQSPRHLIKEKRETATLKCYPIPRHDTVYWYQQGPGQDPQFLISFYEKMQSDKGSIPDRFSAQQFSDYHSELNMSSLELGDSALYFCASSLKRNYGYTFGSGTRLTVV.